This T cell receptor beta chain emerged from a study of early T cells in non-severe SARS-CoV-2 infection (dated by TCRdb to the early 2020s). About the study as a whole: Because TCR sequencing was done on bulk RNA from unsorted whole blood, the alpha and beta chains could not be paired. General study outcomes and caveats: VDJdb matching was skewed toward anti-spike CD8 responses and likely underestimated virus-specific expansions, missing private and CD4 specificities.

At the junction V is shortened by 4 bases and J by 1 base, with 5 bases in between. The CDR3 runs 13 residues from the cysteine to the phenylalanine. Only CDR3 DNA remains: 39 bases, in frame from the first base. Reading the germline V gene gives CDR1 SQVTM and CDR2 ANQGSEA. This clonotype was recorded many times. It lacks a known antigen. No per-base quality is available; no much larger clone lies one base away. Library preparation employed 5' RACE. Sequencer: NextSeq 500. The TCR library protocol attached unique molecular identifiers to individual cDNA molecules to correct for sequencing error and PCR bias. Sequencing covered both TCR alpha and beta chains, and within each sample the abundances of alpha and beta sequences were tightly co-correlated. Turning to the authors' computational methods: Decombinator V4 was used to perform V gene, J gene and CDR3 annotation of TCR sequences. Expanded TCRs were defined as changing significantly between any two time points under a Poisson model with p below 0.0001. TCR abundances were normalised to the total number of TCRs sequenced per sample and were expressed as counts per million. TRAV1-2 paired with TRAJ12, TRAJ20 or TRAJ33 defined MAIT TCRs, while TRAV10 paired with TRAJ18 defined iNKT TCRs. VDJdb, accessed on 1 November 2021, was searched for TCRs annotated for CMV, EBV and SARS-CoV-2, and TCRs annotated for more than one antigen were excluded. Starting from the raw public reads, TCRdb applied fastp trimming at Q25, assembled clones with MiXCR and retained in-frame beta chains. Identical CDR3 protein sequences are pooled into one entry, listed with their most common genes and DNA. The V and J calls shown here were made by TCRdb, not taken from the authors' results. This sample gives about 35,000 distinct CDR3 sequences in total; 5.9% of them show up just once. Clones ranked in the top ten supply roughly 4.9% of the sample.

Set within a cohort of healthcare workers in London, UK, this nested case-control study involved weekly PCR testing of nasopharyngeal swabs along with blood sampling. Healthcare workers were recruited during the week of the UK lockdown, between 23 and 31 March 2020, and followed weekly for up to roughly 16 weeks. The receptor comes from an adult who was a healthcare worker with PCR-confirmed SARS-CoV-2 infection or an uninfected control (not recorded which). The chain couples TRBV29-1 to TRBJ2-6, with no D gene named confidently. The sample taken for sequencing was whole blood. The DNA reads as follows: TGCAGCGTTGCCAGTTCTGGGGCCAACGTCCTGACTTTC. It codes for CSVASSGANVLTF.